This T cell receptor beta chain was recovered during a study of T cell responses to AZD1222 COVID-19 vaccine. Study observations and caveats: Repertoire samples came only from after the peak T cell response. Clonal diversity may have been underestimated, and the donors were mostly white British, with more females than males.

This clone showed up just a few times. The target antigen is unknown. Using immunoSEQ multiplex PCR, the repertoire was profiled, and TCRdb retains in-frame clones only, with some absent. The repertoire holds over 60,000 clones, with 80% as singletons. Germline CDR1 is SGHRS and CDR2 is YFSETQ. The CDR3 is 14 residues long. V gave up 3 bases and J gave up 6 bases; unmatched junction bases: 6. The chain carries TRBV5-1 and TRBJ1-1; 9 bases are a match to TRBD1. The sample in question was peripheral blood, obtained 28 days after the second AZD1222 dose. The receptor was isolated from an adult who received the AZD1222 COVID-19 vaccine. CDR3 region: CASSYRGPRAEAFF. In nucleotides, the CDR3 is TGCGCCAGCAGCTACAGGGGGCCGAGGGCTGAAGCTTTCTTT.